Shown below are 28 T cell receptor beta chains from a single sample sequenced in a study of blood T cell repertoires in COVID-19. Assay: immunoSEQ multiplex PCR; the TCRdb copy retains only in-frame clones and omits some. The sample includes over 200,000 clones, 75% to 90% of them seen just once. The sequenced material came from peripheral blood. The source of these receptors is a human donor in a cohort sampled during active COVID-19.

The chain is built from TRBV30 and TRBJ2-7; D remains unclear. The CDR3 is 13 residues long. Germline values: CDR1 GTSNPN, CDR2 SVGIG (reference sequence). Trimming left V 2 bases short and J 3 bases short, with 11 bases between. CDR3 residues: CAWSWAPIYEQYF. The CDR3 DNA reads TGTGCCTGGAGTTGGGCCCCGATCTACGAGCAGTACTTC.

The chain links TRBV2 to TRBJ2-4; weak D call: TRBD2 (5 bases). V gave up 8 bases and J gave up 0 bases, with 14 bases separating them. This CDR3 spans 15 amino acids. Germline loops: CDR1 SNHLY, CDR2 FYNNEI. CDR3 loop: CASLLTGIAKNIQYF. CDR3 in DNA: TGTGCCAGCCTACTTACGGGGATAGCCAAAAACATTCAGTACTTC.

The chain employs TRBV6-6 and TRBJ1-4, with a tentative D call TRBD1 (6 bases). Trimming removed 6 bases at V and 3 bases at J, with 11 bases between. Looked up from germline, CDR1 is MNHNY and CDR2 is SVGAGI (reference sequence). There are 14 residues in the CDR3. CDR3 sequence (DNA): TGTGCCAGCAGGGGGGCTTGGGCTAATGAAAAACTGTTTTTT. Translating gives CASRGAWANEKLFF.

This clone has a handful of counts. The chain carries TRBV5-8 and TRBJ2-7; D perhaps matches TRBD2 (5 bases). CDR1 is SGHTS, CDR2 YDEGEE, per germline. V was cut by 2 bases and J by 2 bases, with 11 bases left in between. CDR3 length: 14 amino acids. The CDR3 coding sequence is TGTGCCAGCAGCTTCCGAGGGCGCACCTACGAGCAGTACTTC. Translation gives CASSFRGRTYEQYF.

The chain carries TRBV18 and TRBJ1-1; 7 bases align to TRBD1. V shed 6 bases and J 0 bases; nucleotides not matched to a gene: 10. The CDR3 has 16 residues. CDR1 KGHSH and CDR2 LQKENI come from the germline V gene. The chain's CDR3 is CASSSRQGDMNTEAFF. CDR3 nucleotide sequence: TGTGCCAGCTCTTCCCGACAGGGCGATATGAACACTGAAGCTTTCTTT.

The CDR3 DNA is TGTGCCAGCAGCCCAAACCTGGGACTAGAAATAGATACGCAGTATTTT. This gives the protein CASSPNLGLEIDTQYF. The gene calls are TRBV7-3 and TRBJ2-3; 8 bases agree with TRBD2. CDR1 is SGHTA, CDR2 FQGTGA, per germline. The length of the CDR3 is 16 residues. With 5 bases clipped from V and 5 bases from J, the junction kept 12 bases outside the gene matches. Using reference TRBV7-3 and TRBJ2-3 for the parts outside the CDR3, the full variable domain is GAGVSQTPSNKVTEKGKYVELRCDPISGHTALYWYRQSLGQGPEFLIYFQGTGAADDSGLPNDRFFAVRPEGSVSTLKIQRTERGDSAVYLCASSPNLGLEIDTQYFGPGTRLTVL.

V is TRBV5-6 and J is TRBJ1-1, with 8 bases fitting TRBD1. This CDR3 has 14 amino acids. Per germline, CDR1 SGHDT and CDR2 YYEEEE. Trimming cost V 2 bases and J 4 bases; bases outside gene matches: 4. The CDR3 bases are TGTGCCAGCAGCTTTAGCAGGGGGCTCACTGAAGCTTTCTTT. It specifies CASSFSRGLTEAFF. The whole variable domain, remainder taken from reference TRBV5-6 and TRBJ1-1, is DAGVTQSPTHLIKTRGQQVTLRCSPKSGHDTVSWYQQALGQGPQFIFQYYEEEERQRGNFPDRFSGHQFPNYSSELNVNALLLGDSALYLCASSFSRGLTEAFFGQGTRLTVV.

The chain uses TRBV19 and TRBJ1-1; D remains unclear. V dropped 3 bases and J dropped 4 bases, with 12 bases sitting between them. Per germline, CDR1 LNHDA and CDR2 SQIVND (reference sequence). The CDR3 is 14 amino acids. In DNA form, the CDR3 reads TGTGCCAGTAGTATTGTGGCAGGACTCACTGAAGCTTTCTTT. Protein product: CASSIVAGLTEAFF.

V usage is TRBV5-1 and J usage is TRBJ1-1; TRBD1 matches at 7 bases. Unmatched junction bases numbered 6, after V lost 4 bases and J lost 3 bases. Germline V CDR1 and CDR2: SGHRS, YFSETQ. This CDR3 has 14 residues. The DNA for the CDR3 is TGCGCCAGCAGCCGACAGGGAAGCGACACTGAAGCTTTCTTT. Translated, it gives CASSRQGSDTEAFF.

This clone showed up just once. The V call is TRBV5-4, the J call TRBJ2-3; 9 nucleotides line up with TRBD1. The CDR3 is made up of 15 amino acids. Germline V lookup: CDR1 SGHNT, CDR2 YYREEE (reference sequence). Losses at the gene ends were 2 bases for V and 4 bases for J; bases not matched to a gene: 5. The CDR3 coding sequence is TGTGCCAGCAGCTTTGGGAGACAGGGGGCAGATACGCAGTATTTT. Its translation is CASSFGRQGADTQYF. Using reference TRBV5-4 and TRBJ2-3 for the parts outside the CDR3, the full variable domain is ETGVTQSPTHLIKTRGQQVTLRCSSQSGHNTVSWYQQALGQGPQFIFQYYREEENGRGNFPPRFSGLQFPNYSSELNVNALELDDSALYLCASSFGRQGADTQYFGPGTRLTVL.

The chain is built from TRBV7-2 and TRBJ2-7; 11 bases are a match to TRBD2. V was clipped by 2 bases and J by 2 bases; unmatched bases: 2. Germline V gives CDR1 SGHTA, CDR2 FQGNSA. This CDR3 contains 15 residues. The CDR3 nucleotides are TGTGCCAGCAGCTTAACTAGCGGGGGAACCTACGAGCAGTACTTC. This translates into CASSLTSGGTYEQYF.

The V gene is TRBV3-1 (or the pseudogene TRBV3-2), the J gene TRBJ2-4; D is unclear. Germline CDR1 reads LGHDT; CDR2 reads YNNKEL (reference sequence). CDR3 length: 15 amino acids. V was cut by 2 bases and J by 3 bases, with 11 bases left in between. The CDR3 loop is CASSQFELGKNIQYF. CDR3 nucleotide sequence: TGTGCCAGCAGCCAATTTGAGCTCGGCAAAAACATTCAGTACTTC.

The chain couples TRBV18 to TRBJ2-2; tentative D call: TRBD2 (6 bases). This CDR3 contains 14 residues. Trimming pared 6 bases from V and 7 bases from J, leaving 15 bases between. The V gene's germline CDR1 is KGHSH and CDR2 LQKENI. The CDR3 loop is CASSPSPGDGELFF. The CDR3 DNA follows: TGTGCCAGCTCCCCAAGCCCGGGAGACGGGGAGCTGTTTTTT.

J is TRBJ1-3 and V is TRBV14, with D hard to call. Germline assignment: CDR1 SGHDN and CDR2 FVKESK. CDR3 size: 13 residues. V shed 2 bases and J shed 8 bases, with 10 bases lying between them. CDR3 nucleotides: TGTGCCAGCAGCCAAAGTAGGAGGGACACCATATATTTT. It codes for CASSQSRRDTIYF.

This sequence joins TRBV7-2 and TRBJ2-1; TRBD2 matches 8 bases. This CDR3 has 16 amino acids. V lost 5 bases and J lost 0; bases outside the gene matches: 6. Germline-derived CDR1 and CDR2 are SGHTA and FQGNSA. CDR3 DNA sequence: TGTGCCAGCAGCACCCTAGCGGGCTTCTCCTACAATGAGCAGTTCTTC. It yields the protein CASSTLAGFSYNEQFF.

The chain carries TRBV18 and TRBJ1-1; 9 bases map to TRBD1. The J segment lost 1 base and the V segment lost 4 bases, leaving 4 bases of the junction unmatched. Looked up from germline, CDR1 is KGHSH and CDR2 is LQKENI. The CDR3 totals 15 residues. The CDR3 region is CASSLATGGNTEAFF. For the CDR3, the DNA is TGTGCCAGCTCACTCGCGACAGGGGGGAACACTGAAGCTTTCTTT.

J is TRBJ2-7 and V is TRBV5-1; D perhaps matches TRBD2 (5 bases). The ends were cut back, 0 bases at V and 3 bases at J, with 13 bases in the middle. In germline, CDR1 is SGHRS, CDR2 YFSETQ. The length of the CDR3 is 15 residues. The CDR3 spells CASSLEAAGGYEQYF. The CDR3 DNA follows: TGCGCCAGCAGCTTGGAAGCGGCAGGAGGCTACGAGCAGTACTTC.

The V gene is TRBV11-2, the J gene TRBJ2-2, with 9 bases identical to TRBD2. Germline V lookup: CDR1 SGHAT, CDR2 FQNNGV. The CDR3 contains 16 residues. V dropped 5 bases and J dropped 1; count of bases not matched to a gene: 5. CDR3 in amino acids: CASSRRRGGNTGELFF. The CDR3 DNA reads as TGTGCCAGCAGCCGCCGGCGGGGGGGGAACACCGGGGAGCTGTTTTTT.

The chain uses TRBV19 and TRBJ1-3, with 8 positions matching TRBD1. Germline lookup yields CDR1 LNHDA and CDR2 SQIVND (reference sequence). The V and J ends lost 1 base and 4 bases, in that order; junction bases with no gene match: 6. This CDR3 has 16 residues. CDR3 sequence: CASSIGFRGLGNTIYF. For the CDR3, the DNA is TGTGCCAGTAGTATAGGCTTCAGGGGGCTCGGAAACACCATATATTTT.

The chain employs TRBV7-9 and TRBJ2-3; TRBD2 aligns across 7 bases. The V gene end was trimmed by 4 bases and the J gene end by 8 bases; junction bases not matched to a gene: 6. The CDR3 consists of 13 residues. From germline, CDR1 is SEHNR and CDR2 FQNEAQ (reference sequence). The CDR3 DNA reads as TGTGCCAGCAGCTCGTTCGGGGAGGGTACGCAGTATTTT. Protein sequence: CASSSFGEGTQYF.

The chain joins TRBV9 to TRBJ2-1, with a possible D match to TRBD1 (6 bases). This CDR3 comprises 15 residues. Germline loops: CDR1 SGDLS, CDR2 YYNGEE. Trimming took 3 bases from V and 5 from J, leaving 15 bases between them. The CDR3 sequence is CASSALYGGNNEQFF. The CDR3 DNA reads TGTGCCAGCAGCGCCCTCTATGGGGGCAACAATGAGCAGTTCTTC. Variable domain in full (rest from reference TRBV9 and TRBJ2-1): DSGVTQTPKHLITATGQRVTLRCSPRSGDLSVYWYQQSLDQGLQFLIQYYNGEERAKGNILERFSAQQFPDLHSELNLSSLELGDSALYFCASSALYGGNNEQFFGPGTRLTVL.

The chain links TRBV6-6 to TRBJ2-7; 14 nucleotides line up with TRBD2. The CDR3 length is 17 residues. V lost 5 bases to trimming and J lost 2 bases; unmatched junction nucleotides: 8. Germline V gene lookup returns CDR1 MNHNY and CDR2 SVGAGI (reference sequence). CDR3 residues: CASSPSWTSGGTYEQYF. In DNA form, the CDR3 reads TGTGCCAGCAGTCCTAGCTGGACTAGCGGGGGGACCTACGAGCAGTACTTC.

The chain uses TRBV9 and TRBJ1-4; 10 bases fit TRBD1. Trimming removed 0 bases from V and 7 bases from J; junction bases left unmatched: 3. CDR1 is SGDLS, CDR2 YYNGEE, per germline. This CDR3 contains 15 residues. This chain's CDR3 is CASSVGGTGVEKLFF. The CDR3, as DNA: TGTGCCAGCAGCGTAGGGGGGACAGGGGTTGAAAAACTGTTTTTT. The full variable domain, its missing parts supplied by reference TRBV9 and TRBJ1-4, is DSGVTQTPKHLITATGQRVTLRCSPRSGDLSVYWYQQSLDQGLQFLIQYYNGEERAKGNILERFSAQQFPDLHSELNLSSLELGDSALYFCASSVGGTGVEKLFFGSGTQLSVL.

This chain connects TRBV30 to TRBJ2-5; 8 bases align to TRBD2. V dropped 3 bases and J dropped 6; count of bases not matched to a gene: 12. This CDR3 is built from 15 residues. Per germline, CDR1 GTSNPN and CDR2 SVGIG (reference sequence). CDR3 nucleotides: TGTGCCTGGAGCCCCACCGGACTAGCTCTGAAGACCCAGTACTTC. Protein product: CAWSPTGLALKTQYF.

A single count supports this clone. The rearrangement links TRBV19 to TRBJ2-5; tentative D call: TRBD1 (6 bases). V was clipped by 0 bases and J by 2 bases, with 10 bases between them. The CDR3 totals 15 residues. Germline V lookup: CDR1 LNHDA, CDR2 SQIVND (reference sequence). The CDR3 DNA sequence: TGTGCCAGTAGTATAGACGCGGACAGACAAGAGACCCAGTACTTC. As protein: CASSIDADRQETQYF.

This chain connects TRBV7-3 to TRBJ2-7, with 10 nucleotides matching TRBD2. The V gene end was trimmed by 5 bases and the J gene end by 3 bases; junction bases not matched to a gene: 1. The CDR3 runs to 13 residues. Germline CDR1 and CDR2: SGHTA and FQGTGA. CDR3 protein: CASSVAGGYEQYF. The CDR3 DNA is TGTGCCAGCAGCGTAGCGGGAGGCTACGAGCAGTACTTC.

This clone was seen a handful of times. The rearrangement joins TRBV7-3 to TRBJ2-7; D call uncertain. The V gene's germline CDR1 is SGHTA and CDR2 FQGTGA. This CDR3 has 15 residues. Trimming stripped 2 bases from V and 4 bases from J, with 15 bases between. The CDR3 DNA is TGTGCCAGCAGCTTAGAGGCGGCGGCGGTTTACGAGCAGTACTTC. This translates into CASSLEAAAVYEQYF. The whole variable domain, filled in from reference TRBV7-3 and TRBJ2-7, reads GAGVSQTPSNKVTEKGKYVELRCDPISGHTALYWYRQSLGQGPEFLIYFQGTGAADDSGLPNDRFFAVRPEGSVSTLKIQRTERGDSAVYLCASSLEAAAVYEQYFGPGTRLTVT.

This clone was seen once. J is TRBJ2-7 and V is TRBV7-6; 12 positions agree with TRBD2. The ends lost 5 bases at V and 0 bases at J; junction bases unmatched: 2. Germline lookup yields CDR1 SGHVS and CDR2 FNYEAQ. CDR3 length equals 15 residues. CDR3 in amino acids: CASSKTSGSSYEQYF. DNA for the CDR3: TGTGCCAGCAGCAAGACTAGCGGGAGCTCCTACGAGCAGTACTTC.